This T cell receptor (beta chain) originates from a study of blood T cell repertoires in COVID-19. Study as a whole: PBMCs, B-cell-depleted T cells, or T cells provided the cDNA or gDNA that made up the material.

The V and J ends lost 5 bases and 6 bases respectively, with 10 bases between them. Germline-derived CDR1 and CDR2 are SGHVS and FNYEAQ. This CDR3 contains 13 residues. Produced via immunoSEQ multiplex PCR; TCRdb's table is partial and in-frame only. This sample has approximately 31,000 clones, with almost 90% found just once. The chain combines TRBV7-6 with TRBJ1-4, with D unclear. The receptor was isolated from a human donor with active COVID-19. The donor label of this sample is uncertain. Sequenced sample: peripheral blood. As DNA, the CDR3 is TGTGCCAGCAGCAATAGAGAGTATGAAAAACTGTTTTTT. This translates into CASSNREYEKLFF. Looking up the rest from reference TRBV7-6 and TRBJ1-4 gives the full variable domain: GAGVSQSPRYKVTKRGQDVALRCDPISGHVSLYWYRQALGQGPEFLTYFNYEAQQDKSGLPNDRFSAERPEGSISTLTIQRTEQRDSAMYRCASSNREYEKLFFGSGTQLSVL.